The 6 T cell receptor beta chains in this list originate from one sample, sequenced in a study of PD-L1 blockade in urothelial cancer (dated by TCRdb to the late 2010s). The method was the immunoSEQ multiplex PCR assay. Here the immuneACCESS table is served through TCRdb, limited to in-frame sequences with V and J called. Missing clones are a known gap in these copies; in checked studies unresolved V genes cover under half, and the rest lacks a known reason. This sample lists fewer than 95,000 clones; roughly 89% were detected once. Together, the top ten hold approximately 2.1% of the sample. The time point label, as the study defines it: pretreatment peripheral blood. The sequencing used PBMCs, collected around atezolizumab (anti-PD-L1) treatment. These receptors were taken from a man in his sixties with urothelial cancer.

This clone was detected once. This chain joins TRBV9 and TRBJ2-7; maybe TRBD2 (6 bases). CDR3 length equals 15 residues. The germline gives CDR1 SGDLS, CDR2 YYNGEE. Between the trimmed V and J ends, which lost 2 bases and 6 bases, there was a span of 18 bases. CDR3 DNA sequence: TGTGCCAGCAGCGTCAATAGCGGATACCTGGGCGAGCAGTACTTC. It yields the protein CASSVNSGYLGEQYF.

This clone has just a few counts. J is TRBJ2-3 and V is TRBV7-2, with 7 bases lining up with TRBD1. Germline V gene lookup returns CDR1 SGHTA and CDR2 FQGNSA. J lost 9 bases, V lost 6 bases, and 3 bases had no gene match. The CDR3 is made up of 11 amino acids. CDR3 nucleotides: TGTGCCAGCAGACTGACAGGGACGCAGTATTTT. This translates into CASRLTGTQYF.

The sample holds one count of this clone. V usage is TRBV27 and J usage is TRBJ1-3; a possible D gene is TRBD1 (6 bases). The germline V gene has CDR1 MNHEY and CDR2 SMNVEV (reference sequence). V shed 6 bases and J shed 0 bases, with 12 bases lying between them. The CDR3 consists of 15 residues. DNA for the CDR3: TGTGCCAGCAGACAACAGGGCCTCTCTGGAAACACCATATATTTT. Protein product: CASRQQGLSGNTIYF.

The rearrangement joins TRBV10-3 to TRBJ1-6; D gene ambiguous. The CDR3 covers 12 residues. The germline CDR1 and CDR2 sequences are ENHRY and SYGVKD. Deletions cut 3 bases from V and 13 bases from J, with 10 bases between. In nucleotides, the CDR3 is TGTGCCATCAGTGACCGGGTTGGGCCCCTCCACTTT. This sequence encodes CAISDRVGPLHF.

This clone came up many times. The chain is built from TRBV19 and TRBJ2-4; 9 bases match TRBD1. Germline assignment: CDR1 LNHDA and CDR2 SQIVND (reference sequence). This CDR3 is 13 amino acids long. V shed 7 bases and J 7 bases; nucleotides not matched to a gene: 5. CDR3 sequence: CASTGTGRNIQYF. In DNA form, the CDR3 reads TGTGCCAGTACGGGGACAGGGAGGAACATTCAGTACTTC.

The chain combines TRBV6-1 with TRBJ1-2; TRBD1 aligns across 8 bases. CDR1 is MNHNS, CDR2 SASEGT, per germline. The CDR3 has 15 residues. The J segment lost 2 bases and the V segment lost 4 bases, leaving 6 bases of the junction unmatched. This CDR3 is CASSGQSGGNYGYTF. CDR3 sequence (DNA): TGTGCCAGCAGTGGGCAGTCAGGGGGCAACTATGGCTACACCTTC.